The 11 T cell receptor beta chains reported below all come from one sample, sequenced in a study of cytomegalovirus exposure and HLA in healthy donors. The PCR made use of 60 Vbeta and 13 Jbeta primers. Generated by immunoSEQ multiplex PCR, the TCRdb table keeps only in-frame clones and is missing some. The sample includes more than 130,000 clones, around 77% of them seen just once. Sequencing was performed on PBMCs. These receptor sequences come from a woman between 50 and 59 years old in good health and CMV-seronegative.

V is TRBV1 and J is TRBJ2-7; no check of the table's D call, TRBD2, against the DNA was made. TRBV1 is labeled a pseudogene. The CDR3 runs 15 residues. In DNA form, the CDR3 reads TGCACCAGCAGCCAAGGGCGCGGGTATTACTACGAGCAGTACTTC. Protein: CTSSQGRGYYYEQYF.

The CDR3 sequence: CASSEEGTEFNEKLFF. For the CDR3, the DNA is TGTGCCAGCAGTGAAGAGGGGACAGAGTTTAATGAAAAACTGTTTTTT. The J gene is TRBJ1-4, the V gene TRBV6-1; TRBD1 agrees at 7 bases. The trim removed 1 base at V and 4 bases at J, leaving 6 bases unmatched. This CDR3 comprises 16 residues. Germline V CDR1 and CDR2: MNHNS, SASEGT.

The rearrangement links TRBV6-5 to TRBJ2-3; no reliable D call. CDR3 length: 15 residues. V was clipped by 0 bases and J by 4 bases, with 11 bases between them. Germline lookup yields CDR1 MNHEY and CDR2 SVGAGI. The CDR3 nucleotides read TGTGCCAGCAGTTACTCCCACCCCCGGGCAGATACGCAGTATTTT. Amino acids: CASSYSHPRADTQYF.

A single count supports this clone. This chain connects TRBV13 to TRBJ2-6; maybe TRBD1 (6 bases). The V gene lost 5 bases and the J gene lost 2 bases, with 19 bases spanning the gap. The CDR3 has 18 amino acids. The germline gives CDR1 PRHDT, CDR2 FYEKMQ (reference sequence). CDR3 sequence reads: CASSPQGGLGAGANVLTF. DNA of the CDR3: TGTGCCAGCAGCCCCCAAGGGGGTTTGGGCGCTGGGGCCAACGTCCTGACTTTC. The whole variable domain, filled in from reference TRBV13 and TRBJ2-6, reads AAGVIQSPRHLIKEKRETATLKCYPIPRHDTVYWYQQGPGQDPQFLISFYEKMQSDKGSIPDRFSAQQFSDYHSELNMSSLELGDSALYFCASSPQGGLGAGANVLTFGAGSRLTVL.

The rearrangement links TRBV15 to TRBJ2-2; D is perhaps TRBD2 (5 bases). The CDR3 runs to 14 residues. Trimming left V 0 bases short and J 5 bases short, with 7 bases between. Looked up from germline, CDR1 is LNHNV and CDR2 is YYDKDF (reference sequence). CDR3 sequence (DNA): TGTGCCACCAGCAGAGATACGGGGACCGGGGAGCTGTTTTTT. Protein product: CATSRDTGTGELFF. Based on the CDR3 plus reference TRBV15 and TRBJ2-2, the full variable domain is DAMVIQNPRYQVTQFGKPVTLSCSQTLNHNVMYWYQQKSSQAPKLLFHYYDKDFNNEADTPDNFQSRRPNTSFCFLDIRSPGLGDTAMYLCATSRDTGTGELFFGEGSRLTVL.

On this clone itself: At one end, the junction sequence differs from germline, possibly due to a read error. In nucleotides, the CDR3 is TGTGCCAGCAGTGACTCCGGGACTACTACCGAGCAGTACTTC. Translated, it gives CASSDSGTTTEQYF. The chain is built from TRBV6-5 and TRBJ2-7; 7 nucleotides line up with TRBD2. The CDR3 is made up of 14 amino acids. The germline CDR1 and CDR2 sequences are MNHEY and SVGAGI.

This clone was recorded once. The rearrangement joins TRBV30 to TRBJ2-7; D call uncertain. This CDR3 has 13 amino acids. V lost 2 bases, J lost 2 bases, and 10 bases lay in between. CDR1 and CDR2 (germline): GTSNPN, SVGIG (reference sequence). The CDR3 nucleotides are TGTGCCTGGAGTCACATATCCCCCTACGAGCAGTACTTC. Its protein product is CAWSHISPYEQYF. Full variable domain (rest looked up from reference TRBV30 and TRBJ2-7): SQTIHQWPATLVQPVGSPLSLECTVEGTSNPNLYWYRQAAGRGLQLLFYSVGIGQISSEVPQNLSASRPQDRQFILSSKKLLLSDSGFYLCAWSHISPYEQYFGPGTRLTVT.

The CDR3 reads CASSHQGRREYEQYF. CDR3 in DNA: TGCGCCAGCAGTCATCAGGGTCGGAGGGAGTACGAGCAGTACTTC. The chain joins TRBV23-1 to TRBJ2-7; possible D gene TRBD2, 6 bases. TRBV23-1 is assigned to the ORF class and has an uncertain function. V was trimmed by 3 bases and J by 4 bases, leaving 16 bases between them. The CDR3 is 15 amino acids.

The chain combines TRBV30 with TRBJ1-5; TRBD1 agrees at 7 bases. Losses at the gene ends were 2 bases for V and 2 bases for J; bases not matched to a gene: 3. Germline lookup yields CDR1 GTSNPN and CDR2 SVGIG (reference sequence). The CDR3 consists of 14 residues. The CDR3 bases are TGTGCCTGGAGTCCAGGGGGTGGCAATCAGCCCCAGCATTTT. Its protein is CAWSPGGGNQPQHF.

This chain links TRBV19 with TRBJ1-5; possibly TRBD1 for D (5 bases). V was pared by 5 bases and J by 1 base, with 12 bases between. Looked up from germline, CDR1 is LNHDA and CDR2 is SQIVND (reference sequence). The CDR3 runs 15 residues. The CDR3 region is CASSSAGFSNQPQHF. The CDR3 DNA follows: TGTGCCAGTAGTTCTGCAGGGTTCAGCAATCAGCCCCAGCATTTT.

This clone has just one count. V and J are TRBV30 and TRBJ2-3, with TRBD1 matching 9 bases. CDR1 and CDR2 (germline): GTSNPN, SVGIG (reference sequence). There are 14 residues in the CDR3. After removal of 5 bases from V and 1 base from J, the junction contained 4 bases not matched to a gene. The CDR3 here is CAWDRTGGTDTQYF. The CDR3 nucleotides are TGTGCCTGGGACCGGACAGGGGGCACAGATACGCAGTATTTT.